The clone carrying this T cell receptor beta chain is a singleton in its sample. The data derive from a study of blood T cell repertoires in COVID-19. Overall study: Samples of COVID-19 (acute and convalescent) were obtained from the United States, Italy and Spain. In each case, the material was cDNA or gDNA derived from T cells, B-cell-depleted T cells, or PBMCs.

Original analysis: Amplification from reference gene primers served as the basis for estimated nucleated cell counts. The repertoire was sequenced with immunoSEQ multiplex PCR; TCRdb's copy has only in-frame clones and lacks some. V, J and clone size reflect that table, while D and trimming were determined from the DNA. The repertoire consists of approximately 220,000 clones, with approximately 83% occurring once and the leading ten covering over 2.5%. This CDR3 region has 17 residues. Germline CDR1 is SGDLS and CDR2 is YYNGEE. Trimming removed 0 bases from V and 2 bases from J; junction bases left unmatched: 6.

The TCR sequence derives from a woman aged 30 to 39 who had recovered from COVID-19. The chain joins TRBV9 to TRBJ2-3, with 10 bases matching TRBD2. Sequenced: peripheral blood. The CDR3 here is CASSVDWTSGNTDTQYF. As DNA, the CDR3 is TGTGCCAGCAGCGTAGATTGGACTAGCGGCAACACAGATACGCAGTATTTT. Full variable domain (rest looked up from reference TRBV9 and TRBJ2-3): DSGVTQTPKHLITATGQRVTLRCSPRSGDLSVYWYQQSLDQGLQFLIQYYNGEERAKGNILERFSAQQFPDLHSELNLSSLELGDSALYFCASSVDWTSGNTDTQYFGPGTRLTVL.